This T cell receptor (beta chain) was recorded in a study of blood T cell repertoires in COVID-19. Study details: From the United States, Italy and Spain came samples of acute and convalescent COVID-19.

Individuals aged about 18 to 90 years were recruited from approximately 22 US areas. Participants' reported clinical history set cohort assignment. Cohort 3 donors counted as recovered after two negative PCRs, clearance, or resolved symptoms. This table comes from immunoSEQ multiplex PCR, and its TCRdb copy is limited to in-frame clones, with some not included. Here the sample spans 250,000 or so clones, 70% to 90% being singletons. CDR1 and CDR2 from the germline V gene are GTSNPN and SVGIG (reference sequence). The CDR3 covers 12 residues. V was pared by 0 bases and J by 4 bases, with 7 bases between.

Sequenced material: PBMCs or T cells enriched from blood (not recorded which). This TCR came from a man in his forties who had recovered from COVID-19. The chain joins TRBV30 to TRBJ2-7; D unclear. The CDR3 DNA is TGTGCCTGGAGTGTGTCCGGGTACGAGCAGTACTTC. Its translation is CAWSVSGYEQYF.